These 16 T cell receptor beta chains were sequenced from one sample in a study of blood T cell repertoires in COVID-19. Assay used: immunoSEQ multiplex PCR; TCRdb lists only in-frame clones, some missing. In the table there are 250,000 to 350,000 clones, around 87% of which are singletons. Sequencing was performed on PBMCs or T cells enriched from blood (not recorded which). These receptors all come from a woman aged 25-40 years who had recovered from COVID-19.

This sequence joins TRBV28 and TRBJ2-7; tentative D call: TRBD1 (6 bases). The CDR3 is made up of 14 amino acids. V dropped 3 bases and J dropped 2 bases, with 11 bases sitting between them. The germline V gene encodes CDR1 MDHEN and CDR2 SYDVKM. DNA of the CDR3: TGTGCCAGCAGTTTCACAGGGAGTGCCTACGAGCAGTACTTC. The encoded protein is CASSFTGSAYEQYF.

This chain joins TRBV7-2 and TRBJ1-4, with D possibly being TRBD1 (5 bases). From germline, CDR1 is SGHTA and CDR2 FQGNSA. V shed 1 base and J shed 6 bases, with 18 bases lying between them. The CDR3 consists of 17 residues. CDR3 coding DNA: TGTGCCAGCAGCTTAGTTGGGCAGGGAGGGATCTATGAAAAACTGTTTTTT. This codes for CASSLVGQGGIYEKLFF.

This clone was detected only once. The chain recombines TRBV6-2 or TRBV6-3 with TRBJ1-5; TRBD1 might be the D (5 bases). V lost 5 bases and J 2 bases, leaving 16 bases between the germline ends. The CDR3 has 16 amino acids. The germline CDR1 and CDR2 sequences are MNHEY and SVGEGT. In nucleotides, the CDR3 is TGTGCCAGCAGTCGGAGCGGGACGATTCGCAATCAGCCCCAGCATTTT. Protein product: CASSRSGTIRNQPQHF.

The CDR3 sequence: CASRRTGGGYTF. The CDR3 DNA reads TGTGCCAGCAGGAGGACAGGGGGCGGCTACACCTTC. V usage is TRBV2 and J usage is TRBJ1-2; 11 bases are a match to TRBD1. This CDR3 region has 12 residues. Germline V gene lookup returns CDR1 SNHLY and CDR2 FYNNEI. The ends lost 6 bases at V and 8 bases at J; junction bases unmatched: 2.

The chain employs TRBV5-6 and TRBJ1-2, with 11 bases aligning to TRBD1. There are 16 residues in the CDR3. After removal of 3 bases from V and 4 bases from J, the junction contained 8 bases not matched to a gene. Germline-derived CDR1 and CDR2 are SGHDT and YYEEEE. CDR3 in amino acids: CASSSSGTGGIYGYTF. In DNA, the CDR3 is TGTGCCAGCAGCTCCTCGGGGACAGGGGGAATCTATGGCTACACCTTC.

This clone was observed once. The V gene is TRBV7-2, the J gene TRBJ2-7; a weak D match, TRBD2 (6 bases). V was pared by 2 bases and J by 4 bases, with 15 bases between. From germline, CDR1 is SGHTA and CDR2 FQGNSA. The CDR3 length is 15 residues. The CDR3: CASSLYLAGPYEQYF. CDR3 sequence (DNA): TGTGCCAGCAGCTTATACCTCGCGGGGCCTTACGAGCAGTACTTC.

The chain carries TRBV7-9 and TRBJ1-2, with D uncertain. CDR3 length: 14 amino acids. From germline, CDR1 is SEHNR and CDR2 FQNEAQ (reference sequence). V gave up 1 base and J gave up 5 bases, with 11 bases separating them. CDR3 bases: TGTGCCAGCAGCTTAGGGCCCGGGAAGTATGGCTACACCTTC. Translating gives CASSLGPGKYGYTF.

This chain uses TRBV5-1 with TRBJ1-4, with 10 nucleotides matching TRBD1. From germline, CDR1 is SGHRS and CDR2 YFSETQ. The CDR3 totals 15 residues. V trimming: 4 bases; J trimming: 7 bases; junction bases outside the gene matches: 7. The CDR3: CASSPMTGGGEKLFF. In nucleotides, the CDR3 is TGCGCCAGCAGCCCAATGACAGGGGGCGGTGAAAAACTGTTTTTT.

The CDR3 region is CASSLFAEDYGYTF. The CDR3 DNA reads TGTGCCAGCAGCTTATTCGCAGAGGACTATGGCTACACCTTC. The chain combines TRBV7-9 with TRBJ1-2; D remains unclear. The V end lost 2 bases, the J end lost 3 bases, and 10 bases lay between the germline ends. The CDR3 spans 14 residues. Germline V lookup: CDR1 SEHNR, CDR2 FQNEAQ (reference sequence).

This chain links TRBV6-2 or TRBV6-3 with TRBJ2-5; 12 positions match TRBD2. V was pared by 5 bases and J by 1 base, with 2 bases of the junction left unmatched. The CDR3 length is 15 residues. The germline CDR1 and CDR2 sequences are MNHEY and SVGEGT. The CDR3 is CASSPLAGGQETQYF. DNA for the CDR3: TGTGCCAGCAGTCCACTAGCGGGGGGCCAAGAGACCCAGTACTTC.

The chain combines TRBV9 with TRBJ2-7, with no clear D. The CDR3 totals 15 residues. The germline gives CDR1 SGDLS, CDR2 YYNGEE. Trimming took 3 bases from V and 3 from J, leaving 16 bases between them. This chain's CDR3 is CASSAARNRNYEQYF. In DNA form, the CDR3 reads TGTGCCAGCAGCGCGGCTAGGAATCGGAACTACGAGCAGTACTTC. The whole variable domain, remainder taken from reference TRBV9 and TRBJ2-7, is DSGVTQTPKHLITATGQRVTLRCSPRSGDLSVYWYQQSLDQGLQFLIQYYNGEERAKGNILERFSAQQFPDLHSELNLSSLELGDSALYFCASSAARNRNYEQYFGPGTRLTVT.

This sequence joins TRBV5-4 and TRBJ2-1; TRBD2 matches 11 bases. Germline assignment: CDR1 SGHNT and CDR2 YYREEE (reference sequence). V shed 7 bases and J 4 bases; nucleotides not matched to a gene: 4. CDR3 length: 14 residues. The CDR3 region has the DNA TGTGCCAGCCACGGGACTAGCGGATACAATGAGCAGTTCTTC. Translated: CASHGTSGYNEQFF.

The CDR3 protein is CASSPLRSGNSNTGELFF. Here the CDR3 DNA reads TGTGCCAGCTCACCACTAAGGTCGGGAAATTCGAACACCGGGGAGCTGTTTTTT. The chain uses TRBV18 and TRBJ2-2; a weak D match, TRBD2 (5 bases). V was cut by 1 base and J by 0 bases, with 15 bases left in between. CDR1 is KGHSH and CDR2 is LQKENI in the germline V gene. The CDR3 spans 18 residues.

The J gene is TRBJ2-6, the V gene TRBV30; D possibly corresponds to TRBD1 (6 bases). The CDR3 is made up of 14 amino acids. Germline V CDR1 and CDR2: GTSNPN, SVGIG (reference sequence). Trimming shortened V by 4 bases and J by 3 bases, and 10 bases separated the two germline ends. CDR3 in amino acids: CAWTQGGGANVLTF. The DNA of the CDR3 is TGTGCCTGGACACAGGGCGGTGGGGCCAACGTCCTGACTTTC.

The chain employs TRBV6-5 and TRBJ2-1, with 8 bases identical to TRBD1. J gave up 7 bases and V 2 bases, and 7 bases lay outside the gene matches. Germline V gives CDR1 MNHEY, CDR2 SVGAGI. This CDR3 contains 15 residues. CDR3 in DNA: TGTGCCAGCAGTTACGGGACAGGCCGGTGGAATGAGCAGTTCTTC. Its translation: CASSYGTGRWNEQFF.

The CDR3 sequence: CAITPVLSSGNTIYF. Here the CDR3 DNA reads TGTGCCATCACTCCAGTACTAAGCTCTGGAAACACCATATATTTT. The V and J genes are TRBV10-3 and TRBJ1-3; D remains ambiguous. Germline V gene lookup returns CDR1 ENHRY and CDR2 SYGVKD. The CDR3 totals 15 residues. The V and J ends lost 7 bases and 0 bases respectively, with 13 bases between them.